Each of the 30 T cell receptor beta chains below was sequenced from the same sample in a study of T cell clones after liver transplantation. Generated by immunoSEQ multiplex PCR, the TCRdb table keeps only in-frame clones and is missing some. Of tens of thousands of clones in the sample, about two thirds were seen once. The sample here was CD4+ T cells from blood, taken at the roughly 15-month timepoint. These receptors all stem from a human patient who received a liver transplant. Some T cells here may be from the graft donor.

This clone was seen just once. The chain links TRBV25-1 to TRBJ1-3; 10 bases agree with TRBD1. Trimming at V came to 6 bases and at J to 0 bases, leaving 11 bases not matched to a gene. CDR1 and CDR2 from the germline V gene are MGHDK and SYGVNS. The CDR3 length is 18 residues. The CDR3 coding sequence is TGTGCCAGCAGGGAGAACCTGGGACAGGGGATCTCTGGAAACACCATATATTTT. It translates to CASRENLGQGISGNTIYF.

The chain employs TRBV23-1 and TRBJ2-3; TRBD1 aligns across 9 bases. TRBV23-1 falls under the ORF class, with uncertain function. This CDR3 is 15 amino acids long. V lost 1 base and J lost 1; bases outside the gene matches: 0. CDR3 sequence: CASSQYRGRTDTQYF. CDR3 in DNA: TGCGCCAGCAGTCAATACAGGGGGCGCACAGATACGCAGTATTTT.

The V and J genes are TRBV7-2 and TRBJ2-2; perhaps TRBD1 as D (6 bases). The length of the CDR3 is 15 residues. The V and J ends lost 1 base and 4 bases respectively, with 10 bases between them. Germline V CDR1 and CDR2: SGHTA, FQGNSA. The CDR3 is CASSLGDMLTGELFF. CDR3 coding DNA: TGTGCCAGCAGCTTAGGGGACATGCTCACCGGGGAGCTGTTTTTT.

V gene TRBV19 combines with J gene TRBJ2-1, with 11 bases identical to TRBD2. The CDR3 is 19 amino acids. V was pared by 5 bases and J by 0 bases, with 12 bases of the junction left unmatched. Germline CDR1 LNHDA, CDR2 SQIVND (reference sequence). CDR3 residues: CASSPSLAGGLSSYNEQFF. As DNA, the CDR3 is TGTGCCAGTAGTCCATCCTTAGCGGGAGGGTTGAGCTCCTACAATGAGCAGTTCTTC.

This chain joins TRBV18 and TRBJ1-5; tentatively, D is TRBD1 (6 bases). Looked up from germline, CDR1 is KGHSH and CDR2 is LQKENI. The CDR3 totals 13 residues. The V end lost 10 bases, the J end lost 3 bases, and 13 bases lay between the germline ends. DNA for the CDR3: TGTGCCACCGCACAGGGACTCAATCAGCCCCAGCATTTT. This encodes CATAQGLNQPQHF. The entire variable domain, with the rest obtained from reference TRBV18 and TRBJ1-5, is as follows: NAGVMQNPRHLVRRRGQEARLRCSPMKGHSHVYWYRQLPEEGLKFMVYLQKENIIDESGMPKERFSAEFPKEGPSILRIQQVVRGDSAAYFCATAQGLNQPQHFGDGTRLSIL.

This chain uses TRBV5-4 with TRBJ2-3, with no clear D. This CDR3 has 13 residues. Germline assignment: CDR1 SGHNT and CDR2 YYREEE (reference sequence). V shed 4 bases and J shed 2 bases, with 8 bases lying between them. The CDR3: CASSPTATDTQYF. The CDR3 coding sequence is TGTGCCAGCAGCCCCACGGCCACAGATACGCAGTATTTT.

This sequence joins TRBV5-1 and TRBJ1-3; D gene unclear. Germline V lookup: CDR1 SGHRS, CDR2 YFSETQ. This CDR3 spans 14 amino acids. Trimming cost V 0 bases and J 2 bases, with 6 bases left between them. The CDR3 loop is CASSLEGTGNTIYF. CDR3 bases: TGCGCCAGCAGCTTGGAGGGCACTGGAAACACCATATATTTT.

This chain joins TRBV6-1 and TRBJ2-5; D gene uncertain. The germline V gene encodes CDR1 MNHNS and CDR2 SASEGT. CDR3 size: 13 residues. Deletions cut 9 bases from V and 6 bases from J, with 17 bases between. CDR3 in amino acids: CASSLTARQTQYF. The CDR3 DNA reads TGTGCCAGTAGCCTCACGGCCCGGCAGACCCAGTACTTC.

The chain joins TRBV30 to TRBJ2-7; D may be TRBD1 (5 bases). This CDR3 is 12 amino acids long. Germline V lookup: CDR1 GTSNPN, CDR2 SVGIG (reference sequence). With 8 bases removed from V and 1 base from J, the gap between germline ends came to 12 bases. The CDR3 sequence: CARQGLSYEQYF. The CDR3 region has the DNA TGTGCCCGGCAGGGCCTATCCTACGAGCAGTACTTC.

This clone has only a few counts. This chain joins TRBV9 and TRBJ2-1; TRBD1 might be the D (6 bases). This CDR3 contains 16 residues. V lost 0 bases, J lost 0 bases, and 10 bases lay in between. Per germline, CDR1 SGDLS and CDR2 YYNGEE. This CDR3 reads CASSVGTDLSYNEQFF. The DNA for the CDR3 is TGTGCCAGCAGCGTAGGGACAGACCTCTCCTACAATGAGCAGTTCTTC.

The rearrangement uses TRBV9 and TRBJ2-7; 13 nucleotides line up with TRBD2. CDR1 and CDR2 (germline): SGDLS, YYNGEE. V was pared by 0 bases and J by 5 bases, with 11 bases of the junction left unmatched. CDR3 length: 18 residues. The CDR3 here is CASSVVSGLAGTSHEQYV. The CDR3 DNA is TGTGCCAGCAGCGTAGTTTCGGGACTAGCGGGAACATCTCACGAGCAGTACGTC.

CDR3 bases: TGCAGCGCCCCGGGGGGGAGCACAGATACGCAGTATTTT. It translates to CSAPGGSTDTQYF. V gene TRBV29-1 combines with J gene TRBJ2-3, with 8 bases identical to TRBD2. The germline V gene encodes CDR1 SQVTM and CDR2 ANQGSEA. V was pared by 7 bases and J by 0 bases, with 3 bases of the junction left unmatched. CDR3 length equals 13 residues.

The chain is built from TRBV5-1 and TRBJ2-1; D unclear. Trimming removed 0 bases from V and 6 bases from J, with 10 bases in between. This CDR3 spans 14 amino acids. Per germline, CDR1 SGHRS and CDR2 YFSETQ. In nucleotides, the CDR3 is TGCGCCAGCAGCTTGGGCCACCCCGGCAATGAGCAGTTCTTC. It translates to CASSLGHPGNEQFF.

The chain uses TRBV5-6 and TRBJ1-1; no clear D. Germline CDR1 reads SGHDT; CDR2 reads YYEEEE. The V end was cut by 3 bases, the J end by 10 bases, with 13 bases between. This CDR3 is built from 12 residues. The CDR3 reads CASSYDRQGAFF. CDR3 DNA: TGTGCCAGCAGCTACGATAGGCAAGGAGCTTTCTTT.

This clone was seen more than once but under ten times. The chain employs TRBV2 and TRBJ1-2; TRBD1 agrees at 12 bases. CDR3 length: 16 amino acids. Trimming removed 3 bases from V and 6 bases from J; junction bases left unmatched: 8. Germline loops: CDR1 SNHLY, CDR2 FYNNEI. The CDR3 loop is CASSDPGTGGWNGYTF. In nucleotides, the CDR3 is TGTGCCAGCAGTGATCCGGGGACAGGGGGCTGGAATGGCTACACCTTC.

Concerning this clone: A junction boundary mismatches the germline segment, possibly from a read error. The chain couples TRBV6-1 to TRBJ2-7; the match to TRBD1 covers 9 bases. CDR1 MNHNS and CDR2 SASEGT come from the germline V gene. The CDR3 is made up of 18 amino acids. The CDR3, as DNA: TGTGCCAGCAGCGAAGGGCCTCCTACAGGGGGCGCGGTTTACGAGCAGTACTTC. Protein sequence: CASSEGPPTGGAVYEQYF.

The chain couples TRBV11-2 to TRBJ1-5; D may be TRBD1 (5 bases). The V and J ends lost 4 bases and 5 bases respectively, with 15 bases between them. This CDR3 is built from 15 residues. CDR1 is SGHAT, CDR2 FQNNGV, per germline. CDR3 bases: TGTGCCAGCAGCTACCTCGGTGGGGGTGATCAGCCCCAGCATTTT. As protein: CASSYLGGGDQPQHF. Based on the CDR3 plus reference TRBV11-2 and TRBJ1-5, the full variable domain is EAGVAQSPRYKIIEKRQSVAFWCNPISGHATLYWYQQILGQGPKLLIQFQNNGVVDDSQLPKDRFSAERLKGVDSTLKIQPAKLEDSAVYLCASSYLGGGDQPQHFGDGTRLSIL.

This sequence joins TRBV5-1 and TRBJ2-7, with TRBD1 matching over 9 bases. Germline V gene sequence: CDR1 SGHRS, CDR2 YFSETQ. V lost 4 bases to trimming and J lost 7 bases; unmatched junction nucleotides: 9. This CDR3 is built from 14 residues. In DNA form, the CDR3 reads TGCGCCAGCAGCATAGGACAGGGGACGGGGGAGCAGTACGTC. Protein sequence: CASSIGQGTGEQYV.

This clone was detected only a few times. This rearrangement joins TRBV27 to TRBJ2-3; D not certain. Germline CDR1 MNHEY, CDR2 SMNVEV (reference sequence). This CDR3 is 11 amino acids long. V was trimmed by 3 bases and J by 9 bases, leaving 7 bases between them. The CDR3 coding sequence is TGTGCCAGCAGTTTCTTAGACACGCAGTATTTT. Protein: CASSFLDTQYF.

CDR3 amino acids: CASSPLWGTEAFF. CDR3 nucleotides: TGTGCCAGCAGTCCCCTCTGGGGAACTGAAGCTTTCTTT. The J gene is TRBJ1-1, the V gene TRBV6-5; no definite D call. This CDR3 comprises 13 residues. V lost 5 bases and J 5 bases, leaving 12 bases between the germline ends. CDR1 is MNHEY and CDR2 is SVGAGI in the germline V gene.

The gene calls are TRBV4-2 and TRBJ2-5; 10 nucleotides line up with TRBD2. Unmatched junction bases numbered 3, after V lost 6 bases and J lost 5 bases. The CDR3 sequence is 13 residues long. In germline, CDR1 is LGHNA, CDR2 YNFKEQ. CDR3 sequence reads: CASSSGGSETQYF. Written as DNA, the CDR3 is TGTGCCAGCAGTAGCGGGGGGTCCGAGACCCAGTACTTC.

This clone has only a few counts. V is TRBV6-5 and J is TRBJ1-6; tentative D call: TRBD1 (5 bases). The CDR3 contains 14 residues. V lost 6 bases, J lost 5 bases, and 11 bases lay in between. Germline CDR1 is MNHEY and CDR2 is SVGAGI. The CDR3 nucleotides read TGTGCCAGCAGGGTATCAGGGAATAATTCACCCCTCCACTTT. The encoded protein is CASRVSGNNSPLHF.

This chain connects TRBV5-8 to TRBJ2-2; no clear D gene. The V gene's germline CDR1 is SGHTS and CDR2 YDEGEE. CDR3 size: 15 residues. V lost 3 bases to trimming and J lost 8 bases, with 17 bases between them. The CDR3 loop reads CASSSPTTFLGELFF. The CDR3 DNA follows: TGTGCCAGCAGCTCACCGACCACGTTCCTTGGGGAGCTGTTTTTT. Variable domain in full (rest from reference TRBV5-8 and TRBJ2-2): EAGVTQSPTHLIKTRGQQATLRCSPISGHTSVYWYQQALGLGLQFLLWYDEGEERNRGNFPPRFSGRQFPNYSSELNVNALELEDSALYLCASSSPTTFLGELFFGEGSRLTVL.

This clone was seen only a few times. This chain connects TRBV7-9 to TRBJ2-5; perhaps TRBD2 as D (7 bases). Trimming pared 2 bases from V and 3 bases from J, leaving 16 bases between. CDR3 length: 16 amino acids. Germline V gene lookup returns CDR1 SEHNR and CDR2 FQNEAQ (reference sequence). The CDR3 DNA reads TGTGCCAGCAGCTTACGGGTGGGGGGGCCGGAAGAGACCCAGTACTTC. Translating it yields CASSLRVGGPEETQYF.

The CDR3 loop is CASSPRDFFGYTF. The CDR3 DNA follows: TGTGCCAGCAGTCCCCGGGACTTTTTTGGCTACACCTTC. This chain connects TRBV27 to TRBJ1-2, with a possible D match to TRBD1 (5 bases). The CDR3 is made up of 13 amino acids. Germline CDR1 reads MNHEY; CDR2 reads SMNVEV (reference sequence). The V end was cut by 5 bases, the J end by 7 bases, with 14 bases between.

This chain uses TRBV2 with TRBJ1-5; 11 bases are a match to TRBD1. Per the germline V gene, CDR1 is SNHLY and CDR2 is FYNNEI. The CDR3 runs 14 residues. The V segment lost 6 bases and the J segment 10 bases; nucleotides outside the gene matches: 8. In nucleotides, the CDR3 is TGTGCCAGCAGGGAACGGACAGGGGGCAGACCCCAGCATTTT. Amino acids: CASRERTGGRPQHF. Variable domain in full (rest from reference TRBV2 and TRBJ1-5): EPEVTQTPSHQVTQMGQEVILRCVPISNHLYFYWYRQILGQKVEFLVSFYNNEISEKSEIFDDQFSVERPDGSNFTLKIRSTKLEDSAMYFCASRERTGGRPQHFGDGTRLSIL.

The chain uses TRBV28 and TRBJ1-4; the D gene is possibly TRBD1 (6 bases). Germline CDR1 MDHEN, CDR2 SYDVKM. The CDR3 runs 17 residues. V lost 8 bases to trimming and J lost 3 bases, with 22 bases between them. CDR3 in amino acids: CASQTGEAGASNEKLFF. CDR3 sequence (DNA): TGTGCCAGCCAAACGGGGGAGGCGGGGGCGTCTAATGAAAAACTGTTTTTT.

This clone appeared a single time. The V call is TRBV19, the J call TRBJ2-7; the D gene is possibly TRBD2 (6 bases). CDR3 size: 16 residues. CDR1 is LNHDA, CDR2 SQIVND, per germline (reference sequence). The germline V and J ends were trimmed by 3 bases and 0 bases, with 15 bases remaining between them. The CDR3 coding sequence is TGTGCCAGTAGTATCGGGAGACAGCAAGCCTCCTACGAGCAGTACTTC. It is translated as CASSIGRQQASYEQYF.

This clone came up a few times. J is TRBJ1-5 and V is TRBV19; 8 bases fit TRBD1. Germline V gives CDR1 LNHDA, CDR2 SQIVND (reference sequence). CDR3 length equals 15 residues. Trimming removed 3 bases from V and 6 bases from J; junction bases left unmatched: 7. The CDR3: CASSMETGAGQPQHF. The CDR3 nucleotides are TGTGCCAGTAGTATGGAGACAGGGGCTGGTCAGCCCCAGCATTTT.

This chain connects TRBV28 to TRBJ1-3; a weak D match, TRBD1 (6 bases). Between the trimmed V and J ends, which lost 5 bases and 1 base, there was a span of 15 bases. CDR3 size: 16 residues. The germline V gene encodes CDR1 MDHEN and CDR2 SYDVKM. Here the CDR3 reads CASSRTASTSGNTIYF. In nucleotides, the CDR3 is TGTGCCAGCAGTCGGACAGCGAGTACTTCTGGAAACACCATATATTTT. The variable domain in full, with the rest retrieved from reference TRBV28 and TRBJ1-3, is DVKVTQSSRYLVKRTGEKVFLECVQDMDHENMFWYRQDPGLGLRLIYFSYDVKMKEKGDIPEGYSVSREKKERFSLILESASTNQTSMYLCASSRTASTSGNTIYFGEGSWLTVV.